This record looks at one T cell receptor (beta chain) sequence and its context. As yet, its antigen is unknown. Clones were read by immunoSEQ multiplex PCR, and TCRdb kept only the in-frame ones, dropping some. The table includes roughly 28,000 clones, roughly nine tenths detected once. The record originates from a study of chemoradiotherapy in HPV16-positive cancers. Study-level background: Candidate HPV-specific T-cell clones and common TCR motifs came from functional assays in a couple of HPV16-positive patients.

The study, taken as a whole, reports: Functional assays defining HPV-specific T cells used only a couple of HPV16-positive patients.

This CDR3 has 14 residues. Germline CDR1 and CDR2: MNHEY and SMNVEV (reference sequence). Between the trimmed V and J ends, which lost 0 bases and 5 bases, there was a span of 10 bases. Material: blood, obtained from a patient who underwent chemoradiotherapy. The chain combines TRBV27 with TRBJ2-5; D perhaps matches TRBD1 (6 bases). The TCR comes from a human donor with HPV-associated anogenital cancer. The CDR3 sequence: CASSLSGAGETQYF. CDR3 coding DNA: TGTGCCAGCAGTTTATCGGGGGCAGGGGAGACCCAGTACTTC.